This T cell receptor beta chain is from a study of T cells expressing NK-cell markers. Across the study: The authors derived TCR beta repertoires from sorted CD3+CD56+NKG2C+, CD3+CD56+NKG2C- and CD3+CD56-NKG2C+ T cells. In the group of eight sequenced donors, seven were HCMV-seropositive and one was seronegative. Regarding the study as a whole: The leading position in the CD3+CD56-NKG2C+ fraction of a few donors also went to these clonotypes. It was still unclear whether expanded NKG2C+ T cell clones were HCMV specific.

TCRdb re-called the 5' RACE reads and shows each CDR3 protein once, DNA omitted. The listing contains about 460,000 distinct CDR3 sequences. CDR1 is SGHRS and CDR2 is YFSETQ in the germline V gene. The CDR3 totals 18 residues. A note on this clonotype: Its antigen is as yet unknown.

The sequence derives from a woman aged 50 to 60 in good health. The chain recombines TRBV5-1 with TRBJ2-2; TCRdb proposes TRBD2, but this gene call is untestable without DNA. Input material: blood T cells: a sorted CD56 or NKG2C T cell subset, CD4+ or CD8+ T cells, or bulk PBMC T cells (not recorded which). CDR3 loop: CASSRPLAGGILTGELFF.